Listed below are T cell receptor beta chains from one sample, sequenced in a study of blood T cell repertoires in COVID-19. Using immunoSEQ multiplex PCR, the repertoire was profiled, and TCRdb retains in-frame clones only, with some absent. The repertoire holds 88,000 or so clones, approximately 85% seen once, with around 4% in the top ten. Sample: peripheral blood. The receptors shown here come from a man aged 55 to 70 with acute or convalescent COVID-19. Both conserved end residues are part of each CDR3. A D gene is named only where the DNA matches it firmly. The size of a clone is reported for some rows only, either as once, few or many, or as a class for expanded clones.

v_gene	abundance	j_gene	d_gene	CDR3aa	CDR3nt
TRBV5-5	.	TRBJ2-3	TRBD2	CASSLGPGLAELDTQYF	TGTGCCAGCAGCTTGGGGCCGGGACTAGCGGAGTTAGATACGCAGTATTTT
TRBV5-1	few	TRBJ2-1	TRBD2	CASSLRLAGGLSSYNEQFF	TGCGCCAGCAGCTTGAGGCTAGCGGGAGGGCTAAGCTCCTACAATGAGCAGTTCTTC
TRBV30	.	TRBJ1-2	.	CAWTTPGGFWGYTF	TGTGCCTGGACTACCCCGGGTGGGTTCTGGGGCTACACCTTC
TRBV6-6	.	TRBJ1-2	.	CASRRPNREGDYGYTF	TGTGCCAGCAGGCGGCCCAACAGGGAGGGGGACTATGGCTACACCTTC
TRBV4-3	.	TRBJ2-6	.	CASSRQVSSGANVLTF	TGCGCCAGCAGCCGACAGGTGTCCTCTGGGGCCAACGTCCTGACTTTC
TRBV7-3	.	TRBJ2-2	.	CASQGGPNTGELFF	TGTGCCAGTCAGGGGGGCCCAAACACCGGGGAGCTGTTTTTT
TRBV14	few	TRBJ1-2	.	CASSQAGIGGYTF	TGTGCCAGCAGCCAAGCAGGGATCGGGGGCTACACCTTC
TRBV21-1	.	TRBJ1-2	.	CASSKVRQGRTF	TGTGCCAGCAGCAAAGTGCGACAGGGGCGGACCTTC
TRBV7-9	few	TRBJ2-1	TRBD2	CASSSRLAGGGAFF	TGTGCCAGCAGTTCCCGACTAGCGGGAGGAGGGGCGTTCTTC
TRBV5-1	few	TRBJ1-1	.	CASSLEKFYSDQGRMNTEAFF	TGCGCCAGCAGCTTGGAGAAGTTTTATTCTGATCAGGGGCGGATGAACACTGAAGCTTTCTTT
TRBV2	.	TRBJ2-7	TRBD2	CASSERASGRNEQYF	TGTGCCAGCAGTGAACGGGCTAGCGGGAGGAACGAGCAGTACTTC
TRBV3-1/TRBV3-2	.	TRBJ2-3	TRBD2	CASSLGLAGSTDTQYF	TGTGCCAGCAGCTTAGGACTAGCGGGGAGCACAGATACGCAGTATTTT
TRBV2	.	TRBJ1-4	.	CASSESGVDEKLFF	TGTGCCAGCAGTGAATCAGGGGTCGATGAAAAACTGTTTTTT
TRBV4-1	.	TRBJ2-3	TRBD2	CASSQVRTSGGPDTQYF	TGCGCCAGCAGCCAAGTCCGGACTAGCGGGGGGCCAGATACGCAGTATTTT
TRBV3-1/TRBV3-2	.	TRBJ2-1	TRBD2	CASSPLLAGESVRQFF	TGTGCCAGCAGCCCCCTACTAGCGGGAGAATCTGTCAGGCAGTTCTTC
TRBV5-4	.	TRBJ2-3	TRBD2	CASSTGGRVDTQYF	TGTGCCAGCAGCACGGGGGGGAGGGTAGATACGCAGTATTTT
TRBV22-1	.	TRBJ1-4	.	CPGSAHLSGGGEKLFF	TGTCCTGGGAGCGCACATCTTTCAGGGGGTGGTGAAAAACTGTTTTTT
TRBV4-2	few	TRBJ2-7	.	CASSRIITGSYEQYF	TGTGCCAGCAGCCGCATTATAACAGGGTCCTACGAGCAGTACTTC
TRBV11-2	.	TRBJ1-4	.	CASSLRLGGIAKLFF	TGTGCCAGCAGCTTAAGGTTGGGGGGGATTGCTAAACTGTTTTTT
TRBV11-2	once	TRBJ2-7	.	CASSLDLSQGGEQYF	TGTGCCAGCAGCTTAGATTTGAGTCAGGGAGGCGAGCAGTACTTC
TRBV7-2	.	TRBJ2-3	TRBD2	CASSTTSGIGADTQYF	TGTGCCAGCAGTACGACTAGCGGGATCGGGGCAGATACGCAGTATTTT
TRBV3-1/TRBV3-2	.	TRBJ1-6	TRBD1	CASSQGTGASNSPLHF	TGTGCCAGCAGCCAAGGGACAGGGGCCTCTAATTCACCCCTCCACTTT
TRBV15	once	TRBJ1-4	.	CATSSAAGDINEKLFF	TGTGCCACCAGCAGCGCGGCGGGGGACATTAATGAAAAACTGTTTTTT
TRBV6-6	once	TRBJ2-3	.	CASSYSPAYTDTQYF	TGTGCCAGCAGTTACTCCCCCGCCTACACAGATACGCAGTATTTT
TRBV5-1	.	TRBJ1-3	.	CASSLALPGPGNTIYF	TGCGCCAGCAGCTTGGCCTTGCCAGGGCCTGGAAACACCATATATTTT
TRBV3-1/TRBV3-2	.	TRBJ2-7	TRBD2	CASSQDRLAGVYEQYF	TGTGCCAGCAGCCAAGACCGTCTAGCGGGGGTCTACGAGCAGTACTTC
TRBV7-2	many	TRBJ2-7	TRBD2	CASSPLAGVSYEQYF	TGTGCCAGCAGCCCCCTAGCGGGGGTGTCCTACGAGCAGTACTTC
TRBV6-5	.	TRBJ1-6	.	CASGRGNSPLHF	TGTGCCAGCGGCAGGGGTAATTCACCCCTCCACTTT
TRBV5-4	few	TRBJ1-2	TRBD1	CASSFGRGTYGYTF	TGTGCCAGCAGCTTTGGCAGGGGGACCTATGGCTACACCTTC
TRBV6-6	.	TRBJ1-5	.	CASSYSASGYGQPQHF	TGTGCCAGCAGTTACAGCGCCTCAGGGTACGGTCAGCCCCAGCATTTT
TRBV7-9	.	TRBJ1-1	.	CASSLGVRQSNTEAFF	TGTGCCAGCAGCTTAGGGGTTCGACAGTCGAACACTGAAGCTTTCTTT
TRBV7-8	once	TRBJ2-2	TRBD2	CASSPTSGRALGELFF	TGTGCCAGCAGCCCGACTAGCGGGAGGGCCCTCGGGGAGCTGTTTTTT
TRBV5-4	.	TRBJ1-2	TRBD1	CASSAGQGTANYGYTF	TGTGCCAGCAGCGCGGGACAGGGGACTGCTAACTATGGCTACACCTTC
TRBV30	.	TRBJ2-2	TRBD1	CAWSVPDRDAGELFF	TGTGCCTGGAGTGTCCCCGACAGGGATGCCGGGGAGCTGTTTTTT
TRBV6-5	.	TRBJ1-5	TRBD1	CASRRGTGGNQPQHF	TGTGCCAGCAGGCGAGGGACAGGGGGCAATCAGCCCCAGCATTTT
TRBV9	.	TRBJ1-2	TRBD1	CASSSYDRAYTF	TGTGCCAGCAGCTCCTACGACAGGGCTTACACCTTC
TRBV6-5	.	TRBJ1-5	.	CASTPGGGNQPQHF	TGTGCCAGCACCCCCGGAGGGGGCAATCAGCCCCAGCATTTT
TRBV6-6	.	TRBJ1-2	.	CASSYEVTGYTF	TGTGCCAGCAGTTACGAGGTTACCGGCTACACCTTC
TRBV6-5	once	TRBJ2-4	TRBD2	CASSYTGGKNIQYF	TGTGCCAGCAGTTACACGGGGGGCAAAAACATTCAGTACTTC
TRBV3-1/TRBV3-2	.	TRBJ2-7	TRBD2	CASSLQLAGRLEQYF	TGTGCCAGCAGCCTACAACTAGCGGGAAGGTTAGAGCAGTACTTC
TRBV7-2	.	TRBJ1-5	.	CASSPPGQPQHF	TGTGCCAGCAGCCCCCCGGGACAGCCCCAGCATTTT
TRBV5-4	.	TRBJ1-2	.	CASSTGGGVGNYGYTF	TGTGCCAGCAGCACAGGAGGGGGGGTAGGAAACTATGGCTACACCTTC
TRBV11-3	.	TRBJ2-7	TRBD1	CASSFGDSYEQYF	TGTGCCAGCAGCTTCGGGGACAGTTACGAGCAGTACTTC
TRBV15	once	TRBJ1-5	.	CATSRGRQIQPQHF	TGTGCCACCAGCAGAGGGCGACAGATTCAGCCCCAGCATTTT
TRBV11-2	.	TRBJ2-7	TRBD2	CASSSLAVSAEQYF	TGTGCCAGCAGCTCGCTAGCGGTCTCGGCCGAGCAGTACTTC
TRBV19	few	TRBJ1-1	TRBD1	CASNQPGQSTEAFF	TGTGCCAGTAACCAGCCGGGACAGTCCACTGAAGCTTTCTTT
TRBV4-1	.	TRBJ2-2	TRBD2	CASSQVTGGYTGELFF	TGCGCCAGCAGCCAAGTTACGGGGGGGTACACCGGGGAGCTGTTTTTT
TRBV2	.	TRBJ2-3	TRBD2	CASRGELQRGGSDTQYF	TGTGCCAGCAGGGGCGAGCTTCAGCGGGGGGGATCAGATACGCAGTATTTT
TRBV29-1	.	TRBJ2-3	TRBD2	CSVEVLSGSLTDTQYF	TGCAGCGTTGAAGTATTGAGCGGGAGCCTCACAGATACGCAGTATTTT
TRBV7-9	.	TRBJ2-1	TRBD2	CASSLSGSGKFF	TGTGCCAGCAGCTTAAGCGGGAGCGGTAAGTTCTTC